These 25 T cell receptor beta chains came from one sample sequenced in a study of blood T cell repertoires in COVID-19 (TCRdb year 2020). The library was built by means of the immunoSEQ multiplex PCR assay. TCRdb took over this immuneACCESS table, retaining in-frame rearrangements with V and J assigned. Such tables are incomplete; in checked studies, under half of the missing clones stem from an unresolved V gene, and the remainder is unexplained. This sample holds about 100,000 clones; just under 85% were observed only once. The top ten hold under 15% of the sample. Sequenced input: peripheral blood. The origin of the receptors is a man aged 45-65 years with active or convalescent COVID-19.

The chain links TRBV5-1 to TRBJ2-7; 8 nucleotides line up with TRBD2. Germline-derived CDR1 and CDR2 are SGHRS and YFSETQ. V dropped 4 bases and J dropped 3; count of bases not matched to a gene: 9. This CDR3 is built from 15 residues. The CDR3 here is CASSPGLGGFYEQYF. CDR3 nucleotide sequence: TGCGCCAGCAGCCCGGGACTAGGGGGGTTCTACGAGCAGTACTTC.

The J gene is TRBJ2-3, the V gene TRBV11-2, with 9 nucleotides matching TRBD2. The V gene's germline CDR1 is SGHAT and CDR2 FQNNGV. J gave up 2 bases and V 5 bases, and 8 bases lay outside the gene matches. This CDR3 region has 16 residues. CDR3 sequence reads: CASSTRLAEFTDTQYF. CDR3 coding DNA: TGTGCCAGCAGCACTCGACTAGCGGAGTTCACAGATACGCAGTATTTT.

The chain carries TRBV7-9 and TRBJ2-7; possible D gene TRBD2, 6 bases. V was pared by 2 bases and J by 4 bases, with 6 bases between. Germline V gene sequence: CDR1 SEHNR, CDR2 FQNEAQ (reference sequence). This CDR3 has 12 residues. CDR3 region: CASSLRGYEQYF. The CDR3 nucleotides are TGTGCCAGCAGCTTACGGGGGTACGAGCAGTACTTC.

The CDR3 nucleotides read TGTGCCAGCAAACTCTCGGGGTATAGCAATCAGCCCCAGCATTTT. Its translation is CASKLSGYSNQPQHF. V gene TRBV6-5 combines with J gene TRBJ1-5; no clear D gene. The ends were cut back, 7 bases at V and 0 bases at J, with 13 bases in the middle. There are 15 residues in the CDR3. The germline gives CDR1 MNHEY, CDR2 SVGAGI.

Only a few counts were recorded for this clone. V and J are TRBV7-8 and TRBJ2-7, with D unclear. V was clipped by 5 bases and J by 0 bases, with 5 bases between them. Germline lookup yields CDR1 SGHVS and CDR2 FQNEAQ. There are 12 residues in the CDR3. CDR3 loop: CASSAVSYEQYF. The CDR3 DNA reads TGTGCCAGCAGCGCGGTCTCCTACGAGCAGTACTTC. Full variable domain (remainder filled in from reference TRBV7-8 and TRBJ2-7): GAGVSQSPRYKVAKRGQDVALRCDPISGHVSLFWYQQALGQGPEFLTYFQNEAQLDKSGLPSDRFFAERPEGSVSTLKIQRTQQEDSAVYLCASSAVSYEQYFGPGTRLTVT.

J is TRBJ2-1 and V is TRBV5-5, with TRBD1 matching 8 bases. Germline V gene sequence: CDR1 SGHKS, CDR2 YYEKEE (reference sequence). CDR3 length: 15 residues. Trimming removed 6 bases from V and 3 bases from J; junction bases left unmatched: 8. CDR3 coding DNA: TGTGCCAGCAACAAGGGACAGGACTTCTACAATGAGCAGTTCTTC. Protein product: CASNKGQDFYNEQFF.

V and J are TRBV5-4 and TRBJ1-3; D not certain. The CDR3 extends over 15 amino acids. The V end was cut by 3 bases, the J end by 0 bases, with 10 bases between. The germline CDR1 and CDR2 sequences are SGHNT and YYREEE (reference sequence). The CDR3, as DNA: TGTGCCAGCAGCTCGCGGAGGGACTCTGGAAACACCATATATTTT. Translated, it gives CASSSRRDSGNTIYF.

The chain uses TRBV28 and TRBJ2-1; TRBD2 matches at 10 bases. The J segment lost 6 bases and the V segment lost 7 bases, leaving 6 bases of the junction unmatched. Germline V gene sequence: CDR1 MDHEN, CDR2 SYDVKM. The CDR3 has 14 amino acids. DNA for the CDR3: TGTGCCAGCACCCTAGCGGGAGTCCCCAATGAGCAGTTCTTC. It specifies CASTLAGVPNEQFF.

The V and J genes are TRBV18 and TRBJ2-5; D possibly corresponds to TRBD2 (6 bases). Germline CDR1 and CDR2: KGHSH and LQKENI. This CDR3 contains 15 residues. V lost 5 bases and J 5 bases, leaving 18 bases between the germline ends. CDR3: CASSKQPGSGETQYF. In DNA form, the CDR3 reads TGTGCCAGCTCAAAACAGCCGGGGAGCGGGGAGACCCAGTACTTC.

V is TRBV7-2 and J is TRBJ2-1, with 15 bases lining up with TRBD2. The CDR3 totals 16 residues. J lost 7 bases, V lost 5 bases, and 6 bases had no gene match. Germline CDR1 reads SGHTA; CDR2 reads FQGNSA. The CDR3 is CASSEGLAGGLNEQFF. The CDR3 DNA is TGTGCCAGCAGCGAGGGACTAGCGGGAGGCTTAAATGAGCAGTTCTTC.

The gene calls are TRBV11-2 and TRBJ2-3; D ambiguous. Trimming took off 1 base at V and 5 bases at J, with 7 bases between the two ends. The CDR3 spans 13 residues. Per the germline V gene, CDR1 is SGHAT and CDR2 is FQNNGV. CDR3 nucleotides: TGTGCCAGCAGCTTAGTTTCCGTAGATACGCAGTATTTT. Translating gives CASSLVSVDTQYF.

CDR3 amino acids: CASSLDPSQETQYF. The CDR3 bases are TGTGCCAGCAGCTTAGATCCGTCCCAAGAGACCCAGTACTTC. The chain has TRBV11-3 and TRBJ2-5; D gene ambiguous. Germline CDR1 SGHNT, CDR2 YENEEA. This CDR3 comprises 14 residues. V lost 0 bases and J lost 1, with 6 bases in between. The full variable domain, completed using reference TRBV11-3 and TRBJ2-5, is EAGVVQSPRYKIIEKKQPVAFWCNPISGHNTLYWYLQNLGQGPELLIRYENEEAVDDSQLPKDRFSAERLKGVDSTLKIQPAELGDSAVYLCASSLDPSQETQYFGPGTRLLVL.

The chain has TRBV20-1 and TRBJ1-1; the D gene is possibly TRBD1 (5 bases). Trimming shortened V by 3 bases and J by 8 bases, and 10 bases separated the two germline ends. Germline CDR1 DFQATT, CDR2 SNEGSKA (reference sequence). The CDR3 sequence is 11 residues long. The CDR3 coding sequence is TGCAGTGCTAGTTCGGGGGAGGAAGCTTTCTTT. It is translated as CSASSGEEAFF.

The genes are TRBV2 and TRBJ1-2; tentative D call: TRBD1 (5 bases). CDR3 length equals 13 residues. Germline-derived CDR1 and CDR2 are SNHLY and FYNNEI. The ends were cut back, 1 base at V and 5 bases at J, with 8 bases in the middle. The CDR3 protein is CASSEGQGYGYTF. DNA of the CDR3: TGTGCCAGCAGTGAAGGCCAGGGATATGGCTACACCTTC.

This rearrangement joins TRBV27 to TRBJ1-6; D perhaps matches TRBD1 (6 bases). Germline assignment: CDR1 MNHEY and CDR2 SMNVEV (reference sequence). The CDR3 is 16 residues long. Trimming shortened V by 2 bases and J by 5 bases, and 13 bases separated the two germline ends. The CDR3 nucleotides read TGTGCCAGCAGTTTAAAACCGGGACACAATAATTCACCCCTCCACTTT. Translation: CASSLKPGHNNSPLHF.

The V gene is TRBV5-1, the J gene TRBJ1-1; D not resolved. The V end was cut by 5 bases, the J end by 1 base, with 12 bases between. The germline V gene has CDR1 SGHRS and CDR2 YFSETQ. The CDR3 contains 14 residues. CDR3 DNA sequence: TGCGCCAGCAGGGAGGCCTCGACGAACACTGAAGCTTTCTTT. Translating gives CASREASTNTEAFF.

This clone is a singleton in its sample. This chain links TRBV19 with TRBJ1-2; D is ambiguous. There are 14 residues in the CDR3. The V end lost 3 bases, the J end lost 6 bases, and 14 bases lay between the germline ends. Germline V gives CDR1 LNHDA, CDR2 SQIVND (reference sequence). Written as DNA, the CDR3 is TGTGCCAGTAGTATTCGTCAGCTAGTGGATGGCTACACCTTC. This encodes CASSIRQLVDGYTF.

Here the CDR3 reads CASRAGTGHYEQYF. CDR3 DNA: TGTGCCAGCAGGGCCGGGACAGGGCACTACGAGCAGTACTTC. This chain joins TRBV6-5 and TRBJ2-7; 9 bases fit TRBD1. Unmatched junction bases numbered 6, after V lost 6 bases and J lost 3 bases. Germline loops: CDR1 MNHEY, CDR2 SVGAGI. The CDR3 runs 14 residues.

The chain has TRBV4-1 and TRBJ1-2, with D perhaps TRBD1 (6 bases). The CDR3 runs 13 residues. V shed 2 bases and J shed 14 bases, with 18 bases lying between them. CDR1 and CDR2 from the germline V gene are MGHRA and YSYEKL. CDR3 coding DNA: TGCGCCAGCAGCCAACAAGGGGGGGCTCGGGTTACCTTC. This sequence encodes CASSQQGGARVTF.

In nucleotides, the CDR3 is TGTGCCAGAAGCCGCCTCGGGACTAGCGGGAGAAGAGAGCAGTACTTC. Translated: CARSRLGTSGRREQYF. The rearrangement uses TRBV5-3 and TRBJ2-7; 14 positions agree with TRBD2. TRBV5-3 is reported as an ORF; its role is uncertain. There are 16 residues in the CDR3. J was trimmed by 7 bases and V by 4 bases; bases with no gene match: 10.

This sequence joins TRBV7-9 and TRBJ2-7; TRBD2 matches at 9 bases. Germline trimming cut 5 bases from V and 6 bases from J; bases unmatched to any gene: 14. Looked up from germline, CDR1 is SEHNR and CDR2 is FQNEAQ (reference sequence). This CDR3 has 16 amino acids. The CDR3 nucleotides are TGTGCCAGCAGCCCCAGTGGGCGGGAGGGCCGAGGCGAGCAGTACTTC. It yields the protein CASSPSGREGRGEQYF. Full variable domain (missing parts from reference TRBV7-9 and TRBJ2-7): DTGVSQNPRHKITKRGQNVTFRCDPISEHNRLYWYRQTLGQGPEFLTYFQNEAQLEKSRLLSDRFSAERPKGSFSTLEIQRTEQGDSAMYLCASSPSGREGRGEQYFGPGTRLTVT.

The chain's CDR3 is CASSLEGANNYGYTF. CDR3 coding DNA: TGTGCCAGCAGCTTGGAGGGGGCAAATAACTATGGCTACACCTTC. This chain connects TRBV11-3 to TRBJ1-2; 7 bases line up with TRBD1. V shed 3 bases, J shed 1 base, and the junction held 5 bases outside the gene matches. Germline CDR1 is SGHNT and CDR2 is YENEEA. CDR3 length equals 15 residues.

V and J are TRBV20-1 and TRBJ1-1, with TRBD1 as a possible D gene (6 bases). This CDR3 has 11 amino acids. CDR1 and CDR2 from the germline V gene are DFQATT and SNEGSKA (reference sequence). V dropped 6 bases and J dropped 7 bases, with 12 bases sitting between them. The CDR3 coding sequence is TGCAGTGCAACCGGACAGCTTGAAGCTTTCTTT. Amino acids: CSATGQLEAFF.

The chain has TRBV30 and TRBJ1-5; D unclear. In germline, CDR1 is GTSNPN, CDR2 SVGIG (reference sequence). The ends were cut back, 5 bases at V and 0 bases at J, with 8 bases in the middle. The CDR3 loop spans 13 amino acids. The CDR3 DNA reads as TGTGCCTGGTCCGGGAATAGCAATCAGCCCCAGCATTTT. Protein sequence: CAWSGNSNQPQHF.

This rearrangement joins TRBV10-1 to TRBJ1-4; D may be TRBD1 (5 bases). Between the trimmed V and J ends, which lost 2 bases and 6 bases, there was a span of 7 bases. Germline V gene data show CDR1 as WNHNN and CDR2 as SYGVQD (reference sequence). This CDR3 spans 13 amino acids. This CDR3 reads CASSEGRDEKLFF. The CDR3 nucleotides read TGCGCCAGCAGTGAGGGCAGGGATGAAAAACTGTTTTTT.